Sequencing of this T cell receptor beta chain was carried out in a study of blood T cell repertoires in COVID-19. The CDR3 runs 15 residues. The ends were cut back, 0 bases at V and 4 bases at J, with 13 bases in the middle. Germline lookup yields CDR1 SGHNT and CDR2 YYREEE (reference sequence). Libraries were prepared by immunoSEQ multiplex PCR; TCRdb keeps only in-frame clonotypes and omits some of them. This table holds 120,000 or so clones, approximately 90% found once. V usage is TRBV5-4 and J usage is TRBJ1-1; no firm D call. Sequences were obtained from peripheral blood. This receptor was taken from a human donor in a cohort sampled during active COVID-19. DNA of the CDR3: TGTGCCAGCAGCTTGGGGTGGAACGAGGGCACTGAAGCTTTCTTT. It yields the protein CASSLGWNEGTEAFF.